A single sample is the source of the 26 T cell receptor beta chains below, sequenced in a study of lymphopenia after photon versus proton radiotherapy. Only in-frame clones appear in the TCRdb table, and some are missing; sequencing was by immunoSEQ multiplex PCR. Of some 25,000 clones listed, roughly 87% were seen once; the top ten hold approximately 3.7%. Source: peripheral blood, taken from a patient treated with photon-based radiotherapy. The receptors stem from a woman in her forties or fifties with pancreatic cancer.

V and J are TRBV9 and TRBJ2-7; D gene ambiguous. This CDR3 comprises 12 residues. The V end was cut by 4 bases, the J end by 5 bases, with 10 bases between. Per the germline V gene, CDR1 is SGDLS and CDR2 is YYNGEE. The CDR3 spells CASSPGVNEQYF. In nucleotides, the CDR3 is TGTGCCAGCAGCCCCGGTGTGAACGAGCAGTACTTC.

V is TRBV7-9 and J is TRBJ2-5, with 11 positions matching TRBD1. This CDR3 comprises 15 residues. The junction had 2 bases not matched to a gene; V was cut back by 4 bases and J by 1 base. Per germline, CDR1 SEHNR and CDR2 FQNEAQ (reference sequence). Written as DNA, the CDR3 is TGTGCCAGCAGCTCCGGGACAGGGGGCCAAGAGACCCAGTACTTC. Translation gives CASSSGTGGQETQYF.

In this sample, this clone turned up once. This chain connects TRBV29-1 to TRBJ2-1, with TRBD2 identical over 8 bases. The trim removed 6 bases at V and 6 bases at J, leaving 13 bases unmatched. The CDR3 is 15 amino acids. Germline CDR1 is SQVTM and CDR2 is ANQGSEA. The CDR3 bases are TGCAGCGTCCGGACTAGCCCCCATACTAGCAATGAGCAGTTCTTC. Encoded protein: CSVRTSPHTSNEQFF.

As for this clone: The same CDR3 also results from other DNA sequences found in this sample. J is TRBJ1-6 and V is TRBV27; D gene uncertain. The CDR3 length is 16 residues. Trimming left V 3 bases short and J 0 bases short, with 9 bases between. In germline, CDR1 is MNHEY, CDR2 SMNVEV (reference sequence). As DNA, the CDR3 is TGTGCCAGCAGTTTGGGTCGGAGCTCCTATAATTCACCCCTCCACTTT. This sequence encodes CASSLGRSSYNSPLHF.

The V call is TRBV27, the J call TRBJ2-7; the D gene is possibly TRBD2 (5 bases). Germline values: CDR1 MNHEY, CDR2 SMNVEV (reference sequence). The CDR3 is made up of 13 amino acids. V gave up 2 bases and J gave up 8 bases, with 13 bases separating them. The CDR3 DNA sequence: TGTGCCAGCAGTTTAATGGCGGGTCGGCAGCAGTACTTC. Translation gives CASSLMAGRQQYF.

The genes are TRBV5-6 and TRBJ2-3, with 7 bases matching TRBD2. V dropped 0 bases and J dropped 4; count of bases not matched to a gene: 11. The CDR3 consists of 17 residues. Germline V gene data show CDR1 as SGHDT and CDR2 as YYEEEE. The CDR3 spells CASSLAFAGAGADTQYF. For the CDR3, the DNA is TGTGCCAGCAGCTTGGCTTTTGCGGGAGCGGGTGCAGATACGCAGTATTTT.

The J gene is TRBJ1-2, the V gene TRBV19; no reliable D call. The length of the CDR3 is 15 residues. The V and J ends lost 1 base and 6 bases respectively, with 15 bases between them. Germline CDR1 LNHDA, CDR2 SQIVND (reference sequence). CDR3: CASSIGGIPADGYTF. The CDR3 nucleotides read TGTGCCAGTAGTATAGGTGGAATCCCCGCGGATGGCTACACCTTC.

The gene calls are TRBV15 and TRBJ2-3; D call uncertain. CDR3 length: 12 residues. Germline V gene lookup returns CDR1 LNHNV and CDR2 YYDKDF (reference sequence). V lost 6 bases, J lost 3 bases, and 7 bases lay in between. For the CDR3, the DNA is TGTGCCACCAGAGACTTTACAGATACGCAGTATTTT. This encodes CATRDFTDTQYF. Full variable domain (missing parts from reference TRBV15 and TRBJ2-3): DAMVIQNPRYQVTQFGKPVTLSCSQTLNHNVMYWYQQKSSQAPKLLFHYYDKDFNNEADTPDNFQSRRPNTSFCFLDIRSPGLGDTAMYLCATRDFTDTQYFGPGTRLTVL.

The V gene is TRBV4-3, the J gene TRBJ2-1, with TRBD2 matching 8 bases. This CDR3 is built from 16 residues. Per germline, CDR1 LGHNA and CDR2 YSLEER. V lost 0 bases to trimming and J lost 9 bases; unmatched junction nucleotides: 10. The CDR3 nucleotides read TGCGCCAGCAGCCAAGAAAGGCTAGCGGGCGATTTTGAGCAGTTCTTC. Protein: CASSQERLAGDFEQFF.

The chain joins TRBV13 to TRBJ2-1; D gene ambiguous. Per the germline V gene, CDR1 is PRHDT and CDR2 is FYEKMQ (reference sequence). The V and J ends lost 5 bases and 0 bases respectively, with 11 bases between them. CDR3 length equals 15 residues. CDR3 in amino acids: CASSPSRASYNEQFF. The CDR3 nucleotides read TGTGCCAGCAGCCCCTCCAGAGCCTCCTACAATGAGCAGTTCTTC.

This chain links TRBV9 with TRBJ1-1; no firm D call. The ends were cut back, 0 bases at V and 1 base at J, with 13 bases in the middle. Germline lookup yields CDR1 SGDLS and CDR2 YYNGEE. The CDR3 sequence is 16 residues long. CDR3 sequence (DNA): TGTGCCAGCAGCGTAGGATGGGCCGGGAGGAACACTGAAGCTTTCTTT. Residues: CASSVGWAGRNTEAFF.

The V gene is TRBV29-1, the J gene TRBJ2-5; D is perhaps TRBD1 (6 bases). The CDR3 covers 14 residues. The germline V gene has CDR1 SQVTM and CDR2 ANQGSEA. Trimming stripped 3 bases from V and 4 bases from J, with 15 bases between. DNA of the CDR3: TGCAGCGTTGACCAGGGGCCGTCTCGAGAGACCCAGTACTTC. This sequence encodes CSVDQGPSRETQYF.

The rearrangement links TRBV2 to TRBJ2-7, with 7 bases aligning to TRBD2. The germline CDR1 and CDR2 sequences are SNHLY and FYNNEI. The CDR3 runs to 12 residues. V was pared by 3 bases and J by 4 bases, with 0 bases of the junction left unmatched. As DNA, the CDR3 is TGTGCCAGCAGTGACGGGGGGTACGAGCAGTACTTC. As protein: CASSDGGYEQYF.

The chain carries TRBV6-1 and TRBJ2-3, with D unclear. Per the germline V gene, CDR1 is MNHNS and CDR2 is SASEGT. CDR3 length: 14 residues. V was trimmed by 10 bases and J by 2 bases, leaving 16 bases between them. The CDR3: CATSRATFTDTQYF. The CDR3 DNA sequence: TGTGCCACGTCCCGGGCCACCTTCACAGATACGCAGTATTTT.

The rearrangement links TRBV6-1 to TRBJ2-3; D perhaps matches TRBD1 (5 bases). The CDR3 runs 15 residues. Trimming pared 7 bases from V and 0 bases from J, leaving 14 bases between. Per germline, CDR1 MNHNS and CDR2 SASEGT. CDR3 coding DNA: TGTGCCAGCACCGTGGGGCGCCCTAGCACAGATACGCAGTATTTT. This encodes CASTVGRPSTDTQYF.

The genes are TRBV29-1 and TRBJ2-3; TRBD2 is a possible D gene (7 bases). The CDR3 sequence is 15 residues long. CDR1 is SQVTM and CDR2 is ANQGSEA in the germline V gene. The CDR3 DNA reads as TGCAGTCCGTTGTGGGGGGCGGGGGCTTTAGATACGCAGTATTTT. Encoded protein: CSPLWGAGALDTQYF.

This chain uses TRBV28 with TRBJ2-1; D gene unclear. This CDR3 region has 13 residues. V was clipped by 6 bases and J by 7 bases, with 13 bases between them. CDR1 is MDHEN and CDR2 is SYDVKM in the germline V gene. CDR3 nucleotides: TGTGCCAGCAGAGTCGGAAGTTTGAATGAGCAGTTCTTC. Translated: CASRVGSLNEQFF.

This clone was recorded a few times. The chain couples TRBV6-1 to TRBJ1-5; D may be TRBD1 (5 bases). V was pared by 11 bases and J by 2 bases, with 16 bases between. The CDR3 contains 14 residues. Germline CDR1 is MNHNS and CDR2 is SASEGT. CDR3 nucleotide sequence: TGTGCCGGGGCCTCCCAAGTGGGCAATCAGCCCCAGCATTTT. Translated: CAGASQVGNQPQHF.

Details on this clone: The same CDR3 arises from other DNA sequences in this sample as well. This chain connects TRBV15 to TRBJ1-2; 9 positions agree with TRBD1. Germline V lookup: CDR1 LNHNV, CDR2 YYDKDF (reference sequence). Germline trimming cut 5 bases from V and 1 base from J; bases unmatched to any gene: 11. CDR3 size: 17 residues. The CDR3 reads CATSGPGQGFRNYGYTF. In DNA form, the CDR3 reads TGTGCCACCAGCGGTCCGGGACAGGGATTCCGTAACTATGGCTACACCTTC.

J is TRBJ2-2 and V is TRBV7-2; D might be TRBD1 (5 bases). Germline CDR1 is SGHTA and CDR2 is FQGNSA. The germline V and J ends were trimmed by 5 bases and 6 bases, with 13 bases remaining between them. CDR3 length: 14 residues. This CDR3 reads CASSPRQGAGELFF. As DNA, the CDR3 is TGTGCCAGCAGCCCCCGGCAGGGCGCCGGGGAGCTGTTTTTT.

The rearrangement uses TRBV7-2 and TRBJ2-3; TRBD2 agrees at 9 bases. After removal of 5 bases from V and 8 bases from J, the junction contained 2 bases not matched to a gene. The CDR3 runs 12 residues. CDR1 is SGHTA, CDR2 FQGNSA, per germline. The DNA for the CDR3 is TGTGCCAGCAGCCCGACTAGCGGTACGCAGTATTTT. Protein: CASSPTSGTQYF. Using reference TRBV7-2 and TRBJ2-3 for the parts outside the CDR3, the full variable domain is GAGVSQSPSNKVTEKGKDVELRCDPISGHTALYWYRQSLGQGLEFLIYFQGNSAPDKSGLPSDRFSAERTGGSVSTLTIQRTQQEDSAVYLCASSPTSGTQYFGPGTRLTVL.

The chain has TRBV28 and TRBJ1-1; 10 bases match TRBD1. The CDR3 length is 15 residues. The V segment lost 3 bases and the J segment 4 bases; nucleotides outside the gene matches: 5. Per the germline V gene, CDR1 is MDHEN and CDR2 is SYDVKM. The CDR3 DNA reads as TGTGCCAGCAGTTTCCGGGACAGGGGAACCACTGAAGCTTTCTTT. As protein: CASSFRDRGTTEAFF.

The chain recombines TRBV19 with TRBJ2-1; the D gene is possibly TRBD2 (5 bases). Trimming shortened V by 9 bases and J by 3 bases, and 9 bases separated the two germline ends. Looked up from germline, CDR1 is LNHDA and CDR2 is SQIVND (reference sequence). The CDR3 sequence is 12 residues long. The CDR3 here is CASLGGYNEQFF. CDR3 nucleotides: TGTGCCAGCCTTGGAGGCTACAATGAGCAGTTCTTC. The full variable domain, its missing parts supplied by reference TRBV19 and TRBJ2-1, is DGGITQSPKYLFRKEGQNVTLSCEQNLNHDAMYWYRQDPGQGLRLIYYSQIVNDFQKGDIAEGYSVSREKKESFPLTVTSAQKNPTAFYLCASLGGYNEQFFGPGTRLTVL.

This clone was seen only a few times. This chain connects TRBV7-6 to TRBJ2-1; D gene uncertain. This CDR3 comprises 13 residues. Germline lookup yields CDR1 SGHVS and CDR2 FNYEAQ. The V end lost 1 base, the J end lost 9 bases, and 10 bases lay between the germline ends. The CDR3 DNA is TGTGCCAGCAGCTTAGGTTACGGTACTGAGCAGTTCTTC. This encodes CASSLGYGTEQFF.

This sequence joins TRBV6-5 and TRBJ2-7, with a tentative D call TRBD1 (6 bases). Germline CDR1 MNHEY, CDR2 SVGAGI. The CDR3 is 15 residues long. Trimming removed 6 bases at V and 2 bases at J, with 17 bases between. The CDR3 nucleotides read TGTGCCAGCAGCCCGAGCTGGGGACAACCCTACGAGCAGTACTTC. This codes for CASSPSWGQPYEQYF.

The CDR3 DNA sequence: TGTGCCAGCAGCTTGGCTGCAGGGGGCCGAGGAGAGCAGTACTTC. Translated, it gives CASSLAAGGRGEQYF. This chain joins TRBV5-6 and TRBJ2-7; 8 bases fit TRBD1. Trimming cost V 0 bases and J 7 bases; bases outside gene matches: 9. CDR1 is SGHDT and CDR2 is YYEEEE in the germline V gene. This CDR3 spans 15 amino acids.